The 6 T cell receptor beta chains presented below share a single source sample, sequenced in a study of CD8 T cells in ankylosing spondylitis. Study observations and caveats: What seemed typical of ankylosing spondylitis blood was a TCR beta motif built from roughly 8 highly homologous variants.

Their cognate antigens are unknown. TCRdb re-called the 5' RACE reads with MiXCR, one entry per CDR3 protein. The repertoire holds some 220,000 distinct CDR3 sequences, with about 7% as singletons. The sequencing sample was made of blood, either unsorted or a sorted T cell fraction (not recorded which). These receptors were taken from a male donor with ankylosing spondylitis.

The chain links TRBV7-9 to TRBJ2-3; D perhaps matches TRBD2 (6 bases). CDR3 length equals 15 residues. V was cut by 6 bases and J by 0 bases, with 13 bases left in between. The germline CDR1 and CDR2 sequences are SEHNR and FQNEAQ (reference sequence). The CDR3 bases are TGTGCCAGCAGGGCCGCGGGATCTAGCACAGATACGCAGTATTTT. Amino acids: CASRAAGSSTDTQYF.

The chain uses TRBV21-1 and TRBJ2-7; the table calls TRBD1, which could not be checked here. TRBV21-1 is noted as a pseudogene. The CDR3 loop spans 17 amino acids. CDR3 residues: CASSKEVFSPGGSEQYF. For the CDR3, the DNA is TGTGCCAGCAGCAAAGAGGTTTTCTCTCCAGGGGGATCCGAGCAGTACTTC.

This clonotype came up many times. Here the CDR3 reads CASSATSGTGVYEQYF. In DNA, the CDR3 is TGTGCCAGCAGCGCGACCTCCGGGACAGGGGTATACGAGCAGTACTTC. The chain links TRBV9 to TRBJ2-7; 10 bases map to TRBD1. Per the germline V gene, CDR1 is SGDLS and CDR2 is YYNGEE. With 3 bases clipped from V and 4 bases from J, the junction kept 10 bases outside the gene matches. The CDR3 has 16 residues.

The chain couples TRBV4-3 to TRBJ2-1; D unresolved. The CDR3 consists of 12 residues. V was shortened by 0 bases and J by 6 bases, with 3 bases between the two germline ends. In germline, CDR1 is LGHNA, CDR2 YSLEER. The CDR3 DNA is TGCGCCAGCAGCCAAGACGGCAATGAGCAGTTCTTC. This sequence encodes CASSQDGNEQFF.

This clonotype was detected many times. This chain links TRBV12-3 or TRBV12-4 with TRBJ2-2; D unclear. The V end lost 2 bases, the J end lost 3 bases, and 10 bases lay between the germline ends. CDR3 length: 15 residues. Here the CDR3 DNA reads TGTGCCAGCAGTTTATCTGGGCCCTACACCGGGGAGCTGTTTTTT. Its protein is CASSLSGPYTGELFF.

This clonotype has ten or more counts. This rearrangement joins TRBV7-8 to TRBJ2-1; 8 bases line up with TRBD2. Losses at the gene ends were 5 bases for V and 3 bases for J; bases not matched to a gene: 9. This CDR3 spans 16 amino acids. Germline assignment: CDR1 SGHVS and CDR2 FQNEAQ. The CDR3 bases are TGTGCCAGCAGCCAATGGACTAGCCAGCGCTACAATGAGCAGTTCTTC. Protein product: CASSQWTSQRYNEQFF. The full variable domain, completed using reference TRBV7-8 and TRBJ2-1, is GAGVSQSPRYKVAKRGQDVALRCDPISGHVSLFWYQQALGQGPEFLTYFQNEAQLDKSGLPSDRFFAERPEGSVSTLKIQRTQQEDSAVYLCASSQWTSQRYNEQFFGPGTRLTVL.